This T cell receptor (beta chain) comes out of a study of blood T cell repertoires in COVID-19. Whole-study context: Acute and convalescent COVID-19 samples came from the United States, Italy and Spain. T cells, B-cell-depleted T cells, or PBMCs provided the cDNA or gDNA that served as material.

Seattle's cohort entered during active infection and was followed longitudinally. The J segment lost 4 bases and the V segment lost 8 bases, leaving 4 bases of the junction unmatched. In germline, CDR1 is SNHLY, CDR2 FYNNEI. The CDR3 loop spans 13 amino acids. Study processing details: Amplification of reference gene primers was used by the study to estimate nucleated cell counts. Only in-frame clones appear in the TCRdb table, and some are missing; sequencing was by immunoSEQ multiplex PCR. D and trimming come from the DNA, and the V and J calls and clone size come from that table. The data hold 250,000 or so clones, with around 90% observed a single time.

The specimen sequenced was peripheral blood. This TCR came from a man under 40 with COVID-19, enrolled during active disease. This chain connects TRBV2 to TRBJ2-7, with 11 bases fitting TRBD1. The CDR3 loop reads CASPGQGAYEQYF. The CDR3 DNA reads as TGTGCCAGCCCTGGACAGGGGGCTTACGAGCAGTACTTC.